These T cell receptor beta chains were read from a single sample in a study of shared clonotypes between healthy human individuals. Assay: immunoSEQ multiplex PCR; the TCRdb copy retains only in-frame clones and omits some. The sample contains roughly 2 million clones, 85% to 95% of which appear only once. The sequenced material came from naive CD4+ T cells sorted from blood. All receptors derive from a young man in good health. Both conserved end residues are part of each CDR3. The D gene is left open where the match is weak. Where a row states a size, it is once, few, many or the class of an expanded clone; other rows omit it.

D gene: NA
V gene: TRBV20-1
clone size: NA
J gene: TRBJ2-5
CDR3 DNA: TGCAGTGCTAGAGGCAAAGAGACCCAGTACTTC
CDR3 protein: CSARGKETQYF

D gene: NA
V gene: TRBV5-6
clone size: NA
J gene: TRBJ1-2
CDR3 DNA: TGTGCCAGCAGCTCCGGGGTAGAGGGCTATGGCTACACCTTC
CDR3 protein: CASSSGVEGYGYTF

D gene: TRBD2
V gene: TRBV6-6
clone size: NA
J gene: TRBJ2-7
CDR3 DNA: TGTGCCAGCAGGAGACTAGCGGGAGCTTTCTCCTACGAGCAGTACTTC
CDR3 protein: CASRRLAGAFSYEQYF

D gene: TRBD2
V gene: TRBV4-1
clone size: NA
J gene: TRBJ2-1
CDR3 DNA: TGCGCCAGCTCCTTATCGTGGAGCGGGGGGGCGGATGAGCAGTTCTTC
CDR3 protein: CASSLSWSGGADEQFF

D gene: NA
V gene: TRBV5-4
clone size: NA
J gene: TRBJ2-5
CDR3 DNA: TGTGCCAGCAGCGTTAGTACAGGTAGCCGGGAGACCCAGTACTTC
CDR3 protein: CASSVSTGSRETQYF

D gene: TRBD2
V gene: TRBV10-3
clone size: once
J gene: TRBJ2-7
CDR3 DNA: TGTGCCATCTCATTGAGGACTAGCGGTACCTACGAGCAGTACTTC
CDR3 protein: CAISLRTSGTYEQYF

D gene: NA
V gene: TRBV9
clone size: once
J gene: TRBJ1-2
CDR3 DNA: TGTGCCAGCAGCCCCTTTGGATATCTCCTGGGTGGCTACACCTTC
CDR3 protein: CASSPFGYLLGGYTF

D gene: TRBD2
V gene: TRBV9
clone size: NA
J gene: TRBJ2-3
CDR3 DNA: TGTGCCAGCAGCGTTAGCGGGGGACTCGCAGATACGCAGTATTTT
CDR3 protein: CASSVSGGLADTQYF

D gene: NA
V gene: TRBV18
clone size: NA
J gene: TRBJ2-7
CDR3 DNA: TGTGCCAGCTCACCACCGGCCCTAGCTGGTTACGAGCAGTACTTC
CDR3 protein: CASSPPALAGYEQYF

D gene: TRBD1
V gene: TRBV5-1
clone size: NA
J gene: TRBJ2-5
CDR3 DNA: TGCGCCAGCAAATTTGAGACAGGGGGCCCAGAGACCCAGTACTTC
CDR3 protein: CASKFETGGPETQYF

D gene: NA
V gene: TRBV7-9
clone size: NA
J gene: TRBJ2-3
CDR3 DNA: TGTGCCAGCAGCTTAGGCCCGGGGGTTAGCACAGATACGCAGTATTTT
CDR3 protein: CASSLGPGVSTDTQYF

D gene: NA
V gene: TRBV5-1
clone size: NA
J gene: TRBJ1-4
CDR3 DNA: TGCGCCAGCAGCTTGGAACCGGAAGCAAAACTGTTTTTT
CDR3 protein: CASSLEPEAKLFF

D gene: NA
V gene: TRBV6-5
clone size: NA
J gene: TRBJ1-1
CDR3 DNA: TGTGCCAGCAGTAGGACATGGGACGCCCTAGTAGCTTTCTTT
CDR3 protein: CASSRTWDALVAFF

D gene: NA
V gene: TRBV9
clone size: NA
J gene: TRBJ2-3
CDR3 DNA: TGTGCCAGCAGCGTAGAGGGGACCACCACAGATACGCAGTATTTT
CDR3 protein: CASSVEGTTTDTQYF

D gene: NA
V gene: TRBV5-6
clone size: NA
J gene: TRBJ1-1
CDR3 DNA: TGTGCCAGCAACACTAACGGGGCAGGAGGAACTGAAGCTTTCTTT
CDR3 protein: CASNTNGAGGTEAFF

D gene: NA
V gene: TRBV6-6
clone size: NA
J gene: TRBJ2-7
CDR3 DNA: TGTGCCAGCAGTTACCGGGCAGCCAGCTCCTACGAGCAGTACTTC
CDR3 protein: CASSYRAASSYEQYF

D gene: NA
V gene: TRBV7-2
clone size: NA
J gene: TRBJ1-6
CDR3 DNA: TGTGCCAGCAGCCCACCCGGGGACGGCAATTCACCCCTCCACTTT
CDR3 protein: CASSPPGDGNSPLHF

D gene: TRBD1
V gene: TRBV5-1
clone size: NA
J gene: TRBJ2-7
CDR3 DNA: TGCGCCAGCAGCTTGCGGACAGGGCCTACCTACGAGCAGTACTTC
CDR3 protein: CASSLRTGPTYEQYF

D gene: NA
V gene: TRBV6-6
clone size: NA
J gene: TRBJ1-2
CDR3 DNA: TGTGCCAGCAGTTACCCGAACAGGGACTATGGCTACACCTTT
CDR3 protein: CASSYPNRDYGYTF

D gene: NA
V gene: TRBV2
clone size: NA
J gene: TRBJ2-5
CDR3 DNA: TGTGCCAGCAGACCCAGACAGGGCGGGGGGACCCAGTACTTC
CDR3 protein: CASRPRQGGGTQYF

D gene: TRBD1
V gene: TRBV18
clone size: NA
J gene: TRBJ2-7
CDR3 DNA: TGTGCCAGCTCACAACAGGGGGGAGGCAACGAGCAGTACTTC
CDR3 protein: CASSQQGGGNEQYF

D gene: NA
V gene: TRBV6-1
clone size: NA
J gene: TRBJ2-1
CDR3 DNA: TGTGCCAGCAGTCCGCGGGTTAGCTCCTACAATGAGCAGTTCTTC
CDR3 protein: CASSPRVSSYNEQFF

D gene: NA
V gene: TRBV9
clone size: NA
J gene: TRBJ2-1
CDR3 DNA: TGTGCCAGCAGCGTAGACCGGGGGCTAGAGCAGTTCTTC
CDR3 protein: CASSVDRGLEQFF

D gene: NA
V gene: TRBV5-1
clone size: NA
J gene: TRBJ2-7
CDR3 DNA: TGCGCCAGCAGCTTGGGTGAGCAGCGGGCCACCGAGCAGTACTTC
CDR3 protein: CASSLGEQRATEQYF

D gene: TRBD2
V gene: TRBV5-4
clone size: NA
J gene: TRBJ2-5
CDR3 DNA: TGTGCCAGCAGCTCAGGCGGGGGGAGGCAAGAGACCCAGTACTTC
CDR3 protein: CASSSGGGRQETQYF

D gene: TRBD2
V gene: TRBV7-9
clone size: NA
J gene: TRBJ2-1
CDR3 DNA: TGTGCCAGCAGCTTATTTCAGCTAGCGGAGCCGGATGAGCAGTTCTTC
CDR3 protein: CASSLFQLAEPDEQFF

D gene: NA
V gene: TRBV11-2
clone size: NA
J gene: TRBJ1-6
CDR3 DNA: TGTGCCAGCAGCTTAGACTCACAGCCGGGTTCACCCCTCCACTTT
CDR3 protein: CASSLDSQPGSPLHF

D gene: TRBD1
V gene: TRBV6-1
clone size: once
J gene: TRBJ2-7
CDR3 DNA: TGTGCCAGCACTAGACAGGGGAGCCACGAGCAGTACTTC
CDR3 protein: CASTRQGSHEQYF

D gene: NA
V gene: TRBV7-2
clone size: NA
J gene: TRBJ1-1
CDR3 DNA: TGTGCCAGCAGCTTAGGGAGAATGAACACTGAAGCTTTCTTT
CDR3 protein: CASSLGRMNTEAFF

D gene: NA
V gene: TRBV18
clone size: NA
J gene: TRBJ2-7
CDR3 DNA: TGTGCCAGCTCACCCCCTACCTCCTACGAGCAGTACTTC
CDR3 protein: CASSPPTSYEQYF

D gene: TRBD1
V gene: TRBV5-1
clone size: NA
J gene: TRBJ1-1
CDR3 DNA: TGCGCCAGCAGCTCGACAGGGGAGAGGATGAACACTGAAGCTTTCTTT
CDR3 protein: CASSSTGERMNTEAFF

D gene: NA
V gene: TRBV28
clone size: NA
J gene: TRBJ2-5
CDR3 DNA: TGTGCCAGCAGTTCGACCACCACGATGGAGGGTGTTGGGGAGACCCAGTACTTC
CDR3 protein: CASSSTTTMEGVGETQYF

D gene: TRBD1
V gene: TRBV4-2
clone size: NA
J gene: TRBJ1-5
CDR3 DNA: TGTGCCAGCAGCCAAGGAGCCAGGGGGCTGTTTCCCTTTAGCAATCAGCCCCAGCATTTT
CDR3 protein: CASSQGARGLFPFSNQPQHF

D gene: NA
V gene: TRBV11-2
clone size: NA
J gene: TRBJ2-7
CDR3 DNA: TGTGCCAGCAGCTCCCCCCCGACGGGTCAAGCGGGCGAGCAGTACTTC
CDR3 protein: CASSSPPTGQAGEQYF

D gene: NA
V gene: TRBV6-5
clone size: NA
J gene: TRBJ1-1
CDR3 DNA: TGTGCCAGCAGCCCGACGGGGCAGGAAACACCTGAAGCTTTCTTT
CDR3 protein: CASSPTGQETPEAFF

D gene: TRBD2
V gene: TRBV10-3
clone size: NA
J gene: TRBJ2-7
CDR3 DNA: TGTGCCATCCGTAGCGGGGGGGCTTCCTACGAGCAGTACTTC
CDR3 protein: CAIRSGGASYEQYF

D gene: NA
V gene: TRBV30
clone size: NA
J gene: TRBJ1-1
CDR3 DNA: TGTGCCTGGAGTGTAGAGGGACGGGGAGGGGCTTTCTTT
CDR3 protein: CAWSVEGRGGAFF

D gene: TRBD1
V gene: TRBV30
clone size: once
J gene: TRBJ1-5
CDR3 DNA: TGTGCCTGGAGTGTAGGCGGGACAGGGTATAATCAGCCCCAGCATTTT
CDR3 protein: CAWSVGGTGYNQPQHF

D gene: NA
V gene: TRBV11-2
clone size: NA
J gene: TRBJ2-5
CDR3 DNA: TGTGCCAGCAGCTTTGATTTCCCGACTAGACCACAAGAGACCCAGTACTTC
CDR3 protein: CASSFDFPTRPQETQYF

D gene: NA
V gene: TRBV20-1
clone size: NA
J gene: TRBJ2-1
CDR3 DNA: TGCAGTGCTAGTAGTGATGATGAGCAGTTCTTC
CDR3 protein: CSASSDDEQFF

D gene: NA
V gene: TRBV5-1
clone size: NA
J gene: TRBJ1-1
CDR3 DNA: TGCGCCAGCAGCCCCACTGAGCGGTTTGGAACTGAAGCTTTCTTT
CDR3 protein: CASSPTERFGTEAFF